This T cell receptor beta chain was obtained from a study of response to subunit inactivated influenza vaccine listed by TCRdb under 2018. Turning to the overall study: The study used deep quantitative T cell receptor repertoire profiling to track responses to a trivalent subunit inactivated influenza vaccine.

The CDR3 covers 14 residues, taking in both the cysteine and the phenylalanine. Just the 42-base CDR3 DNA is kept, in frame starting at base 1. V trim: 6 bases; J trim: 4 bases; unmatched bases: 4. Library construction relied on RT-PCR. Sequencing was carried out with an Illumina HiSeq 2500. The public sequencing data were trimmed at Q25 with fastp and processed into clonotypes with MiXCR by TCRdb, which kept only in-frame beta chains. Rows with a matching CDR3 protein are joined into one entry that keeps the most common DNA and genes. This sample comprises about 520,000 distinct CDR3 sequences, roughly 27% of them detected only once. Clones ranked in the top ten supply 1.5% to 2% of the sample. What the work shows at the level of the full study, not this receptor alone: According to the authors, only a limited number of new T cells may be recruited by each seasonal influenza vaccination.

This clonotype was found many times. It has no known antigen specificity. No base quality values were provided; no much bigger clone lies one nucleotide off. This receptor chain uses TRBV12-3 or TRBV12-4 and TRBJ2-2; TRBD1 fits 8 bases in the junction. Sequenced here: CD4+ T cells sorted from PBMCs, sampled about 5 days after vaccination. This clonotype originated in a man aged 50 or older who received an inactivated influenza vaccine. Donor details come from another sample of the same person, matched by shared clones. The DNA sequence follows: TGTGCCAGCAGCGGACAGGGATCCACCGGGGAGCTGTTTTTT. It codes for CASSGQGSTGELFF.